The clone carrying this T cell receptor (beta chain) was seen a few times. The CDR3 runs 13 residues. Trimming shortened V by 4 bases and J by 1 base, and 7 bases separated the two germline ends. Germline loops: CDR1 MNHNS, CDR2 SASEGT. The repertoire was sequenced with immunoSEQ multiplex PCR; TCRdb's copy has only in-frame clones and lacks some. The sample holds more than 60,000 clones, 80% to 90% seen once. The data are from a study of technical replicates of blood from a handful of donors. The specimen sequenced was PBMCs. The chain combines TRBV6-1 with TRBJ1-1; D is uncertain. The receptor was derived from a human donor in good health. Some clones in this sample may be carry-over from other donors' samples. The CDR3 DNA reads as TGTGCCAGCAGTGTCACAGCGAACACTGAAGCTTTCTTT. Protein product: CASSVTANTEAFF.